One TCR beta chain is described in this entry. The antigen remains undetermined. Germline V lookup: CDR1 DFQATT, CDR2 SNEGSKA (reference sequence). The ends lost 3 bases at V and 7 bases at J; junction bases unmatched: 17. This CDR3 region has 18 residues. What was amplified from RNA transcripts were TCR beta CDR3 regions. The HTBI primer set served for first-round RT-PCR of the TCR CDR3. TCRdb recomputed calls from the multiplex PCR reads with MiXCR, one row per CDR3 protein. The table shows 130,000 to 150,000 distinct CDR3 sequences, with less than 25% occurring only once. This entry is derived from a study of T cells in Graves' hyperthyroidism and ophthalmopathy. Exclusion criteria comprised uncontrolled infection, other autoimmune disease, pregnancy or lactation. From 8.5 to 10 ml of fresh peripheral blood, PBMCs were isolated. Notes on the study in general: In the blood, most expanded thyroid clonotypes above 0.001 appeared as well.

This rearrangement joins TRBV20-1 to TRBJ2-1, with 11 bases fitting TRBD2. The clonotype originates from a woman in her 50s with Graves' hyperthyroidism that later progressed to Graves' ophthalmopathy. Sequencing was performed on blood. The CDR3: CSARRPGLTSGRRNEQFF. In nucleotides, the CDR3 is TGCAGTGCTAGGCGACCGGGCCTTACTAGCGGGAGACGGAATGAGCAGTTCTTC.